Each of the 28 T cell receptor beta chains below was sequenced from the same sample in a study of T-cell memory formation after mild COVID-19. TCRdb recomputed calls from the 5' RACE reads with MiXCR, one row per CDR3 protein. The sample shows under 250,000 distinct CDR3 sequences, 9.4% of them seen only once. The sequenced sample consisted of PBMCs or a T cell subset sorted from them (not recorded which). The receptors here all came from a young man who had mild COVID-19 (a few samples of this study predate the infection). Cell type and time point are not known.

This clonotype was observed many times. In DNA form, the CDR3 reads TGTGCCACCGGGACAGGGGACACCGGGGAGCTGTTTTTT. Translating it yields CATGTGDTGELFF. This rearrangement joins TRBV24-1 to TRBJ2-2; TRBD1 matches 10 bases. CDR1 and CDR2 (germline): KGHDR, SFDVKD. The CDR3 covers 13 residues. V was clipped by 9 bases and J by 3 bases; unmatched bases: 0.

This chain links TRBV7-9 with TRBJ1-1; 9 nucleotides align to TRBD1. J gave up 4 bases and V 1 base, and 7 bases lay outside the gene matches. CDR3 length: 16 residues. Germline CDR1 SEHNR, CDR2 FQNEAQ (reference sequence). CDR3: CASSLGQGDGRTEAFF. In nucleotides, the CDR3 is TGTGCCAGCAGCTTAGGACAGGGGGACGGGCGCACTGAAGCTTTCTTT. Variable domain in full (rest from reference TRBV7-9 and TRBJ1-1): DTGVSQNPRHKITKRGQNVTFRCDPISEHNRLYWYRQTLGQGPEFLTYFQNEAQLEKSRLLSDRFSAERPKGSFSTLEIQRTEQGDSAMYLCASSLGQGDGRTEAFFGQGTRLTVV.

This clonotype was picked up a small number of times. This chain links TRBV4-2 with TRBJ2-1, with a tentative D call TRBD2 (7 bases). Per germline, CDR1 LGHNA and CDR2 YNFKEQ. V dropped 0 bases and J dropped 5 bases, with 17 bases sitting between them. CDR3 length equals 17 residues. CDR3 in DNA: TGTGCCAGCAGCCAAGATGAGTGGGGGGGCCTCCACAATGAGCAGTTCTTC. Protein product: CASSQDEWGGLHNEQFF.

This chain joins TRBV11-3 and TRBJ2-2, with 9 bases aligning to TRBD1. Germline CDR1 and CDR2: SGHNT and YENEEA. Trimming cost V 4 bases and J 7 bases; bases outside gene matches: 4. The CDR3 covers 14 residues. DNA for the CDR3: TGTGCCAGCAGCTCGGACAGGGGAAGCGGGGAGCTGTTTTTT. This codes for CASSSDRGSGELFF.

This clonotype was observed a few times. The chain links TRBV5-1 to TRBJ1-5; D is possibly TRBD1 (5 bases). The germline CDR1 and CDR2 sequences are SGHRS and YFSETQ. V was clipped by 2 bases and J by 7 bases, with 16 bases between them. The CDR3 is 15 residues long. The CDR3 region is CASSLSPGAGQPQHF. CDR3 in DNA: TGCGCCAGCAGCTTATCCCCCGGGGCGGGGCAGCCCCAGCATTTT.

This clonotype was observed a few times. The junction differs from germline at one of its ends, possibly a read error. The CDR3 nucleotides read TGCGCCAGCAGTGCGGTCGAGACGCTTGTATTC. Its protein product is CASSAVETLVF. This chain joins TRBV10-2 and TRBJ2-7; D remains ambiguous. The CDR3 loop spans 11 amino acids. Germline V gene data show CDR1 as WSHSY and CDR2 as SAAADI.

This clonotype has more than one count but fewer than ten. The V call is TRBV5-1, the J call TRBJ2-3, with D perhaps assigned TRBD1 or TRBD2 (5 bases each). Germline CDR1 is SGHRS and CDR2 is YFSETQ. V was shortened by 3 bases and J by 1 base, with 15 bases between the two germline ends. There are 16 residues in the CDR3. The CDR3 loop reads CASSWGGHRGTDTQYF. CDR3 sequence (DNA): TGCGCCAGCAGCTGGGGCGGGCATAGGGGCACAGATACGCAGTATTTT.

This clonotype was seen a few times. This chain uses TRBV5-5 with TRBJ1-1; D ambiguous. Germline CDR1 SGHKS, CDR2 YYEKEE (reference sequence). There are 12 residues in the CDR3. Trimming stripped 4 bases from V and 4 bases from J, with 8 bases between. DNA for the CDR3: TGTGCCAGCAGCAAAGCGGGCACTGAAGCTTTCTTT. Its protein is CASSKAGTEAFF.

The chain couples TRBV7-6 to TRBJ1-1; D unclear. This CDR3 has 12 amino acids. The germline gives CDR1 SGHVS, CDR2 FNYEAQ. V was clipped by 5 bases and J by 3 bases, with 7 bases between them. The CDR3 nucleotides read TGTGCCAGCAGCGAAAGGGACACTGAAGCTTTCTTT. Its translation: CASSERDTEAFF.

This clonotype was seen at least ten times. The V and J genes are TRBV3-1 and TRBJ2-7; D uncertain. The CDR3 covers 10 residues. V lost 3 bases and J 10 bases, leaving 7 bases between the germline ends. Germline CDR1 reads LGHDT; CDR2 reads YNNKEL (reference sequence). In DNA form, the CDR3 reads TGTGCCAGCAGCCATAGGCCCCAGTACGTC. It is translated as CASSHRPQYV.

This clonotype has only a few counts. The gene calls are TRBV7-8 and TRBJ2-7; 10 bases are a match to TRBD2. Germline lookup yields CDR1 SGHVS and CDR2 FQNEAQ. This CDR3 spans 14 amino acids. Unmatched junction bases numbered 2, after V lost 3 bases and J lost 3 bases. CDR3 loop: CASSFSGGNYEQYV. In DNA, the CDR3 is TGTGCCAGCAGCTTTAGCGGGGGGAACTACGAGCAGTACGTC.

This rearrangement joins TRBV3-1 to TRBJ1-3, with D unresolved. This CDR3 is built from 15 residues. Germline V gene data show CDR1 as LGHDT and CDR2 as YNNKEL (reference sequence). Trimming took 1 base from V and 3 from J, leaving 10 bases between them. This chain's CDR3 is CASSQGQAFGNTIYF. The CDR3 bases are TGTGCCAGCAGCCAAGGGCAGGCTTTTGGAAACACCATATATTTT.

The chain combines TRBV7-3 with TRBJ1-6, with a tentative D call TRBD1 (5 bases). In germline, CDR1 is SGHTA, CDR2 FQGTGA. This CDR3 comprises 13 residues. Trimming left V 8 bases short and J 5 bases short, with 10 bases between. The CDR3 DNA reads TGTGCCAGCGGGACGGCAGATAATTCACCCCTCCACTTT. Translating gives CASGTADNSPLHF.

This clonotype was seen only a few times. The chain uses TRBV5-1 and TRBJ2-2; D ambiguous. Germline assignment: CDR1 SGHRS and CDR2 YFSETQ. The V end was cut by 0 bases, the J end by 0 bases, with 9 bases between. The CDR3 has 16 residues. This CDR3 reads CASSLDGATNTGELFF. The CDR3 DNA follows: TGCGCCAGCAGCTTGGATGGAGCTACGAACACCGGGGAGCTGTTTTTT.

V gene TRBV12-3 or TRBV12-4 combines with J gene TRBJ1-5; 7 nucleotides align to TRBD1. This CDR3 region has 14 residues. V lost 7 bases, J lost 3 bases, and 6 bases stayed unmatched. CDR3 sequence (DNA): TGTGCCAGCAACACAGGGGCTCTCAATCAGCCCCAGCATTTT. Translated, it gives CASNTGALNQPQHF.

This clonotype was seen a few times. The chain combines TRBV5-1 with TRBJ2-5; D is unresolved. Trimming cost V 0 bases and J 5 bases, with 20 bases left between them. There are 17 residues in the CDR3. Germline V gene data show CDR1 as SGHRS and CDR2 as YFSETQ. This chain's CDR3 is CASSLGQPRPTEETQYF. The CDR3 DNA sequence: TGCGCCAGCAGCTTGGGGCAGCCCAGGCCCACGGAGGAGACCCAGTACTTC.

This clonotype was detected many times. The rearrangement links TRBV5-4 to TRBJ2-3; D call uncertain. The germline V and J ends were trimmed by 5 bases and 0 bases, with 7 bases remaining between them. This CDR3 has 13 amino acids. Germline CDR1 reads SGHNT; CDR2 reads YYREEE (reference sequence). CDR3 nucleotides: TGTGCCAGCAGTCGAGACAGCACAGATACGCAGTATTTT. This gives the protein CASSRDSTDTQYF.

The chain employs TRBV4-3 and TRBJ1-2; D is possibly TRBD1 (5 bases). The CDR3 runs 16 residues. Germline V gene lookup returns CDR1 LGHNA and CDR2 YSLEER. V lost 4 bases to trimming and J lost 5 bases, with 20 bases between them. CDR3 residues: CASSLTRGTGVYGYTF. The CDR3 nucleotides read TGCGCCAGCAGCCTCACCCGGGGCACGGGGGTTTATGGCTACACCTTC.

This chain connects TRBV19 to TRBJ1-5; TRBD1 agrees at 7 bases. The CDR3 has 15 residues. With V trimmed by 5 bases and J by 3 bases, 7 bases remained unmatched. The germline CDR1 and CDR2 sequences are LNHDA and SQIVND (reference sequence). The CDR3: CASSPSGGNNQPQHF. DNA for the CDR3: TGTGCCAGTAGTCCCTCAGGGGGTAACAATCAGCCCCAGCATTTT.

The rearrangement links TRBV7-9 to TRBJ1-4, with D possibly being TRBD1 (6 bases). The V gene lost 3 bases and the J gene lost 0 bases, with 11 bases spanning the gap. The CDR3 consists of 16 residues. CDR1 is SEHNR and CDR2 is FQNEAQ in the germline V gene (reference sequence). This CDR3 reads CASSFLTGATNEKLFF. CDR3 coding DNA: TGTGCCAGCAGCTTTCTGACAGGAGCAACTAATGAAAAACTGTTTTTT.

The chain carries TRBV7-6 and TRBJ2-2; D is unclear. Between the trimmed V and J ends, which lost 1 base and 4 bases, there was a span of 7 bases. The CDR3 is 14 residues long. Per the germline V gene, CDR1 is SGHVS and CDR2 is FNYEAQ. In nucleotides, the CDR3 is TGTGCCAGCAGCTTAGAGGTTGGCACCGGGGAGCTGTTTTTT. It translates to CASSLEVGTGELFF.

This clonotype was seen only a few times. The V call is TRBV7-3, the J call TRBJ1-2; 12 nucleotides align to TRBD1. Germline CDR1 is SGHTA and CDR2 is FQGTGA. The CDR3 contains 16 residues. After removal of 6 bases from V and 5 bases from J, the junction contained 10 bases not matched to a gene. Here the CDR3 DNA reads TGTGCCAGCAGGCTTACCGGGACAGGGGGCTATTATGGCTACACCTTC. Translating gives CASRLTGTGGYYGYTF.

This clonotype was observed at least ten times. J is TRBJ1-4 and V is TRBV3-1, with a tentative D call TRBD1 (6 bases). The V gene's germline CDR1 is LGHDT and CDR2 YNNKEL (reference sequence). V was trimmed by 0 bases and J by 5 bases, leaving 10 bases between them. The CDR3 totals 15 residues. This CDR3 is CASSQDTGANEKLFF. CDR3 nucleotides: TGTGCCAGCAGCCAAGATACGGGGGCGAATGAAAAACTGTTTTTT.

This clonotype showed up just a few times. The chain carries TRBV6-5 and TRBJ2-1; D may match TRBD1 or TRBD2 (6 bases each). The CDR3 is 14 amino acids. Deletions cut 6 bases from V and 9 bases from J, with 18 bases between. In germline, CDR1 is MNHEY, CDR2 SVGAGI. CDR3 protein: CASRSPGEGGEQFF. The CDR3 DNA reads TGTGCCAGCAGATCCCCGGGGGAAGGGGGTGAGCAGTTCTTC.

In this sample, this clonotype turned up many times. This chain connects TRBV5-1 to TRBJ2-7; either TRBD1 or TRBD2 may fit D (5 bases each). This CDR3 region has 15 residues. V lost 6 bases and J lost 0, with 16 bases in between. Germline values: CDR1 SGHRS, CDR2 YFSETQ. The CDR3 DNA sequence: TGCGCCAGCACTACCGGGACGGCGAGCTCCTACGAGCAGTACTTC. This translates into CASTTGTASSYEQYF.

This clonotype was observed a few times. The chain couples TRBV5-6 to TRBJ1-2, with D uncertain. The CDR3 length is 15 residues. V lost 0 bases, J lost 2 bases, and 11 bases lay in between. Germline CDR1 SGHDT, CDR2 YYEEEE. The CDR3 loop reads CASSLVSSGNYGYTF. For the CDR3, the DNA is TGTGCCAGCAGCTTGGTTTCATCGGGGAACTATGGCTACACCTTC.

The J gene is TRBJ2-7, the V gene TRBV4-2, with unresolved D. CDR3 length: 15 residues. The germline V gene has CDR1 LGHNA and CDR2 YNFKEQ. V gave up 0 bases and J gave up 1 base, with 10 bases separating them. CDR3 protein: CASSQESVKSYEQYF. CDR3 bases: TGTGCCAGCAGCCAAGAATCAGTTAAATCCTACGAGCAGTACTTC.

This clonotype showed up just a few times. The chain links TRBV12-3 or TRBV12-4 to TRBJ1-1; tentative D call: TRBD1 (5 bases). The CDR3 covers 14 residues. Trimming removed 2 bases at V and 5 bases at J, with 12 bases between. The CDR3 DNA reads TGTGCCAGCAGTTTAAGGGCCGAGGGGACTGAAGCTTTCTTT. As protein: CASSLRAEGTEAFF.